The rows below give T cell receptor beta chains drawn from one sample of a study of response to subunit inactivated influenza vaccine. Each CDR3 protein gets one entry after TCRdb re-called the RT-PCR reads with MiXCR. This table has more than 400,000 distinct CDR3 sequences, 11% appearing once. The sequencing here drew on PBMCs from blood, taken around seven weeks after vaccination. The receptors stem from a man between 50 and 59 years old who received an inactivated influenza vaccine. Each CDR3 is given with its conserved first and last residue. The D gene is left open where the match is weak. A row's size may be missing; if present it is once, few, many or a size class.

TRBV11-2,TRBD2,few,TRBJ2-5,CASRQVAGAQETQYF,TGTGCCAGCAGACAAGTAGCGGGAGCACAAGAGACCCAGTACTTC
TRBV28,TRBD2,-,TRBJ2-7,CASIKGSGTYEQYF,TGTGCCAGCATCAAAGGTAGCGGGACCTACGAGCAGTACTTC
TRBV15,TRBD1,-,TRBJ2-3,CATSWGTGGADTQYF,TGTGCCACCAGCTGGGGGACAGGGGGGGCAGATACGCAGTATTTT
TRBV3-1,-,-,TRBJ2-1,CASSQLSGRSSYNEQFF,TGTGCCAGCAGCCAACTGTCTGGGAGGAGCTCCTACAATGAGCAGTTCTTC
TRBV20-1,TRBD1,-,TRBJ2-1,CSARVITGENEQFF,TGCAGTGCTAGAGTTATAACAGGGGAAAATGAGCAGTTCTTC
TRBV7-8,-,-,TRBJ2-7,CASSRNRPGVPYEQYF,TGTGCCAGCAGCCGAAACAGGCCCGGGGTCCCCTACGAGCAGTACTTC
TRBV20-1,-,few,TRBJ1-2,CSARNRVGYGYTF,TGCAGTGCAAGGAACAGGGTGGGCTATGGCTACACCTTC
TRBV20-1,TRBD1,-,TRBJ2-5,CSATNRGLIETQYF,TGCAGTGCTACTAACAGGGGGTTGATAGAGACCCAGTACTTC
TRBV20-1,-,-,TRBJ2-5,CSASPPAGGGLRETQYF,TGCAGTGCTAGTCCTCCGGCGGGCGGGGGCCTCCGAGAGACCCAGTACTTC
TRBV6-5,-,-,TRBJ2-1,CASSYQGLPPYNEQFF,TGTGCCAGCAGTTACCAAGGTCTACCACCTTACAATGAGCAGTTCTTC
TRBV7-2,-,-,TRBJ2-3,CASSSRLVKDTQYF,TGTGCCAGCAGCTCCCGACTAGTAAAAGATACGCAGTATTTT
TRBV5-1,-,-,TRBJ2-3,CASSLAGIADTQYF,TGCGCCAGCAGCTTGGCTGGGATCGCAGATACGCAGTATTTT
TRBV4-2,TRBD2,few,TRBJ2-2,CASSQQRDTGELFF,TGTGCCAGCAGCCAACAGCGGGATACCGGGGAGCTGTTTTTT
TRBV7-2,-,-,TRBJ2-7,CASTQFRGAYEQYF,TGTGCCAGCACCCAATTCAGGGGAGCCTACGAGCAGTACTTC
TRBV12-3/TRBV12-4,-,many,TRBJ2-7,CASSLHRGEQYF,TGTGCCAGCAGTTTACATAGGGGCGAGCAGTACTTC
TRBV18,-,few,TRBJ2-7,CASSQARGGGSYEQYF,TGTGCCAGCTCACAAGCGAGGGGAGGGGGATCCTACGAGCAGTACTTC
TRBV20-1,TRBD1,-,TRBJ1-1,CRTKQGVNAEGAFF,TGCAGGACCAAACAGGGGGTAAATGCAGAGGGAGCTTTCTTT
TRBV30,-,few,TRBJ1-6,CAWSRQSDSPLHF,TGTGCCTGGAGTCGACAGTCGGATTCACCCCTCCACTTT
TRBV5-1,TRBD1,many,TRBJ2-1,CASSWDRGPTSYNEQFF,TGCGCCAGCAGCTGGGACAGGGGGCCGACTTCCTACAATGAGCAGTTCTTC
TRBV28,TRBD2,few,TRBJ2-3,CASSLAGGSSDTQYF,TGTGCCAGCAGTTTAGCGGGAGGGTCCTCGGATACGCAGTATTTT
TRBV12-3/TRBV12-4,-,many,TRBJ1-6,CASSPDWGLSSPLHF,TGTGCCAGCAGTCCCGATTGGGGCCTTAGTTCACCCCTCCACTTT
TRBV28,TRBD1,-,TRBJ2-1,CASAGTGGNDEQFF,TGTGCCAGCGCAGGGACAGGGGGCAACGATGAGCAGTTCTTC
TRBV5-1,-,few,TRBJ2-7,CASSQRTYSYEQYF,TGCGCCAGCAGCCAAAGGACGTACTCCTACGAGCAGTACTTC
TRBV4-2,-,few,TRBJ2-7,CASSQEPGRSYEQYF,TGTGCCAGCAGCCAAGAACCGGGCCGCTCCTACGAGCAGTACTTC
TRBV27,-,-,TRBJ1-5,CASSPSFRTYDQPQHF,TGTGCCAGCAGCCCCTCGTTTAGGACTTATGATCAGCCCCAGCATTTT
TRBV20-1,-,-,TRBJ1-1,CSATPGDTEAFF,TGCAGTGCCACCCCAGGAGACACTGAAGCTTTCTTT
TRBV13,-,-,TRBJ2-5,CASSLPGQSQETQYF,TGTGCCAGCAGCTTACCTGGGCAGAGCCAAGAGACCCAGTACTTC
TRBV7-2,-,few,TRBJ2-3,CASSSWGQKYF,TGTGCCAGCAGCTCATGGGGGCAGAAGTATTTT
TRBV20-1,TRBD1,many,TRBJ1-1,CSANRQGTEAFF,TGCAGTGCTAACCGACAGGGCACTGAAGCTTTCTTT
TRBV7-9,-,many,TRBJ1-2,CASSFQGVDGYTF,TGTGCCAGCAGCTTCCAGGGAGTGGATGGCTACACCTTC
TRBV4-1,-,few,TRBJ1-2,CASSQFREGSHGYTF,TGCGCCAGCAGCCAATTTCGGGAGGGATCACATGGCTACACCTTC
TRBV6-1,TRBD1,-,TRBJ1-5,CASRTGPSMNQPQHF,TGTGCCAGCAGGACAGGGCCTTCGATGAATCAGCCCCAGCATTTT
TRBV6-5,-,many,TRBJ2-3,CASSPSGPHTDTQYF,TGTGCCAGCAGTCCCTCGGGACCGCACACAGATACGCAGTATTTT
TRBV9,-,few,TRBJ2-3,CASSVGGGGRTDTQYF,TGTGCCAGCAGCGTAGGTGGCGGGGGCCGCACAGATACGCAGTATTTT
TRBV7-9,TRBD1,few,TRBJ1-1,CASRNRGPNTEAFF,TGTGCCAGCAGAAACAGGGGCCCAAACACTGAAGCTTTCTTT
TRBV5-1,-,-,TRBJ1-2,CASSLEPRPRQQSMGYGYTF,TGCGCCAGCAGCTTGGAACCCAGACCTAGACAACAAAGTATGGGGTATGGCTACACCTTC
TRBV7-9,-,few,TRBJ1-2,CASSSMGGYTF,TGTGCCAGCAGCTCCATGGGCGGCTACACCTTC
TRBV5-1,-,many,TRBJ2-7,CASSLTGSYEQYF,TGTGCCAGCAGTTTAACGGGCTCCTACGAGCAGTACTTC
TRBV6-5,TRBD2,-,TRBJ2-7,CASSYSAGGEWNEQYF,TGTGCCAGCAGTTACTCGGCGGGGGGCGAATGGAACGAGCAGTACTTC
TRBV11-2,TRBD2,few,TRBJ2-5,CASSLERGGVVIQETQYF,TGTGCCAGCAGCCTCGAGCGGGGGGGCGTAGTAATCCAAGAGACCCAGTACTTC
TRBV20-1,TRBD1,many,TRBJ2-1,CSAYEAQGARNEQFF,TGCAGTGCTTACGAAGCACAGGGGGCTAGGAATGAGCAGTTCTTC